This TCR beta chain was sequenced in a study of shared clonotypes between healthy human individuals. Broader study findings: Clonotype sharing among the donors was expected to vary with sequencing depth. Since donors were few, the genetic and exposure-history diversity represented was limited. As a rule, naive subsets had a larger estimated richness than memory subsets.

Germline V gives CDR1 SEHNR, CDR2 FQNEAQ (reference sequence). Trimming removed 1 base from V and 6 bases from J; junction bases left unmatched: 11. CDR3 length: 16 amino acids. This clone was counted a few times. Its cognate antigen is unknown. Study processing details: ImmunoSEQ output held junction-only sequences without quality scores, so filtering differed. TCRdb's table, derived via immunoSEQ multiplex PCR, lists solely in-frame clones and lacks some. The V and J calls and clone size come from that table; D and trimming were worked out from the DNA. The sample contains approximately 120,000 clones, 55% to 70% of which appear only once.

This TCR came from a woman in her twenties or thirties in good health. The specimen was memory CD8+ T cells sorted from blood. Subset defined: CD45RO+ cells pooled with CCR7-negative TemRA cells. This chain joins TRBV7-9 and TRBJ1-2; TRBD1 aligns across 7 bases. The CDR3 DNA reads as TGTGCCAGCAGCTTAGGGCCCGGGACAGTAACAAATGGCTACACCTTC. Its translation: CASSLGPGTVTNGYTF.